The clone carrying this TCR beta chain has at least ten counts. As yet, its antigen is unknown. The data belong to a study of metastatic and nonmetastatic thyroid tumors. Study summary: The study looked at repertoires side by side in blood and in tumor or nodule tissue from malignant and benign thyroid patients.

Every patient was untreated before thyroid surgery. Germline V gene lookup returns CDR1 ENHRY and CDR2 SYGVKD. With V trimmed by 3 bases and J by 12 bases, 9 bases remained unmatched. This CDR3 is built from 13 residues. Study findings and constraints: Reports indicated that malignant thyroid tumors showed significantly higher TCR beta diversity than benign nodules did, in blood and tumor.

In the original workflow: Building a distant-metastasis classifier for papillary thyroid cancer drew on CDR3 differences across clinicopathological groups. TCRdb ran MiXCR on the PCR reads. These V and J calls originate from TCRdb's pipeline instead of the authors' own analysis. The repertoire includes some 38,000 clones, roughly 13% of them detected once, and over 7.5% sits in the top ten. The sample comprised blood. The origin of this receptor is a female donor with papillary thyroid cancer or a benign thyroid nodule (not recorded which). Some clones in this sample may be carry-over from other donors' samples. The chain couples TRBV10-3 to TRBJ2-7; 9 nucleotides match TRBD2. Here the CDR3 DNA reads TGTGCCATCAGTGATCTAGCGGGATTTAATGTGTACTTC. This codes for CAISDLAGFNVYF.